This TCR beta chain was identified during a study of OX40 agonist ivuxolimab in advanced cancers. The wider study: Hepatocellular carcinoma, melanoma, renal cell or head and neck cancer occurred in dose-escalation patients. Study results and caveats: Averaged across samples, CD8+ T cells carried more expanded clones than CD4+ did. CD4+ and CD8+ blood T cells expanded clonally by week 6 at 0.1 to 3.0 mg/kg.

This clone was seen only a few times. Antigen specificity is unknown. Sampling times: baseline, cycle 4 day 1, cycle 7 day 1. Per the germline V gene, CDR1 is SGHRS and CDR2 is YFSETQ. The CDR3 extends over 14 amino acids. Trimming left V 4 bases short and J 0 bases short, with 11 bases between. Generated by immunoSEQ multiplex PCR, the TCRdb table keeps only in-frame clones and is missing some. The data hold tens of thousands of clones, with roughly 87% observed a single time. The chain has TRBV5-1 and TRBJ2-7; maybe TRBD1 (6 bases). The receptor was derived from an adult with an advanced solid tumor such as melanoma, head and neck, liver or kidney cancer. The sample was CD4+ or CD8+ T cells sorted from blood, taken in a trial of the OX40 agonist ivuxolimab. The CDR3 DNA reads as TGCGCCAGCAGCAACAGGGCTAGCTCCTACGAGCAGTACTTC. Protein product: CASSNRASSYEQYF. The entire variable domain, with the rest obtained from reference TRBV5-1 and TRBJ2-7, is as follows: KAGVTQTPRYLIKTRGQQVTLSCSPISGHRSVSWYQQTPGQGLQFLFEYFSETQRNKGNFPGRFSGRQFSNSRSEMNVSTLELGDSALYLCASSNRASSYEQYFGPGTRLTVT.